Listed below are T cell receptor beta chains from one sample, sequenced in a study of control samples from healthy donors and cancer patients. Sequencing was performed with immunoSEQ multiplex PCR; in TCRdb, only in-frame clones are kept and a portion is missing. The sample lists roughly 70,000 clones, less than 95% occurring once. Material for sequencing was blood. Receptor source: a young woman in good health. The CDR3 runs from the conserved cysteine through the conserved F or W. The order of the fields is D gene, V gene, J gene, clone size, CDR3 DNA, CDR3 protein. The D gene is left open where the match is weak. Size tells how often a clone was seen (once, few, many) or the class of an expanded clone, and some rows leave it out.

D: .; V: TRBV19; J: TRBJ2-3; size: .; DNA: TGTGCCAGTACCGGCTTTGGTACAGATACGCAGTATTTT; CDR3: CASTGFGTDTQYF
D: .; V: TRBV7-9; J: TRBJ1-1; size: .; DNA: TGTGCCAGCACCTCGTGGGGGATGAACACTGAAGCTTTCTTT; CDR3: CASTSWGMNTEAFF
D: .; V: TRBV10-3; J: TRBJ1-1; size: .; DNA: TGTGCCATCAGTGAGTCAGTCGAGAACACTGAAGCTTTCTTT; CDR3: CAISESVENTEAFF
D: TRBD1; V: TRBV2; J: TRBJ1-2; size: .; DNA: TGTGCCAGCAGGACAGGGGCAAACTATGGCTACACCTTC; CDR3: CASRTGANYGYTF
D: .; V: TRBV27; J: TRBJ1-2; size: .; DNA: TGTGCCAGACCGAGGTGGGTGGTCAGGGGCGATAACTATGGCTACACCTTC; CDR3: CARPRWVVRGDNYGYTF
D: .; V: TRBV3-1/TRBV3-2; J: TRBJ1-3; size: once; DNA: TGTGCCAGCAGCCTCCCGGGCACCATATATTTT; CDR3: CASSLPGTIYF
D: .; V: TRBV19; J: TRBJ2-1; size: .; DNA: TGTGCCAGTAGTCTACAGGTCTACAATGAGCAGTTCTTC; CDR3: CASSLQVYNEQFF
D: .; V: TRBV5-6; J: TRBJ2-1; size: once; DNA: TGTGCCAGCAGCGCTTCGTACGAGCAGTTCTTC; CDR3: CASSASYEQFF
D: TRBD1; V: TRBV5-1; J: TRBJ2-2; size: .; DNA: TGCGCCAGCAGTTCCGGGACAGGGGACACCGGGGAGCTGTTTTTT; CDR3: CASSSGTGDTGELFF
D: .; V: TRBV29-1; J: TRBJ1-2; size: .; DNA: TGCAGCGTTAAAAAGGTCGGACAGATCTATGGCTACACCTTC; CDR3: CSVKKVGQIYGYTF
D: TRBD1; V: TRBV18; J: TRBJ1-6; size: .; DNA: TGTGCCAGCTCACAAGGGACAGGGGCTGATTCACCCCTCCACTTT; CDR3: CASSQGTGADSPLHF
D: TRBD2; V: TRBV10-2; J: TRBJ2-1; size: few; DNA: TGCGCCAGCAAGCGGGGCTTAGTATCCTACAATGAGCAGTTCTTC; CDR3: CASKRGLVSYNEQFF
D: .; V: TRBV5-1; J: TRBJ2-1; size: .; DNA: TGCGCCAGCAGCTTGCTTCGCCAAGAAGGTGAGCAGTTCTTC; CDR3: CASSLLRQEGEQFF
D: .; V: TRBV21-1; J: TRBJ1-6; size: .; DNA: TGTGCCAGCAGTACAGAGATCTCCTATAATTCACCCCTCCACTTT; CDR3: CASSTEISYNSPLHF
D: .; V: TRBV5-6; J: TRBJ1-3; size: .; DNA: TGTGCCAGCAGCTTATACCTTGGACGGCTCCCCTCTGGAAACACCATATATTTT; CDR3: CASSLYLGRLPSGNTIYF
D: .; V: TRBV20-1; J: TRBJ2-1; size: .; DNA: TGCAGTGCTAGTAGGTCGTACACGTACAATGAGCAGTTCTTC; CDR3: CSASRSYTYNEQFF
D: .; V: TRBV28; J: TRBJ1-3; size: once; DNA: TGTGCCAGCAGTTTACCCGGGGGAGTCTCTGGAAACACCATATATTTT; CDR3: CASSLPGGVSGNTIYF
D: .; V: TRBV5-4; J: TRBJ2-1; size: .; DNA: TGTGCCAGCAGCCGGGACGGAAGCTCCTACAATGAGCAGTTCTTC; CDR3: CASSRDGSSYNEQFF
D: TRBD1; V: TRBV24-1; J: TRBJ2-2; size: .; DNA: TGTGCCACCAGTGATTCAGGGGGTTGGAGCGGGGAGCTGTTTTTT; CDR3: CATSDSGGWSGELFF
D: TRBD1; V: TRBV11-2; J: TRBJ2-1; size: .; DNA: TGTGCCAGCACCCCCAGACAGGGAGTGAGGAATGAGCAGTTCTTC; CDR3: CASTPRQGVRNEQFF
D: .; V: TRBV28; J: TRBJ1-6; size: .; DNA: TGTGCCAGCAGATTCCCAGTCCGTCACTCCTATAATTCACCCCTCCACTTT; CDR3: CASRFPVRHSYNSPLHF
D: .; V: TRBV12-3/TRBV12-4; J: TRBJ1-5; size: .; DNA: TGTGCCAGCAGCTTGACAGCAAATCAGCCCCAGCATTTT; CDR3: CASSLTANQPQHF
D: TRBD1; V: TRBV7-9; J: TRBJ1-1; size: few; DNA: TGTGCCAGCAGCCTGGGACAGGGGGCCCTCACTGAAGCTTTCTTT; CDR3: CASSLGQGALTEAFF
D: .; V: TRBV25-1; J: TRBJ2-5; size: once; DNA: TGTGCCAGCAGTGAATACCAGGGGAGAATACAAGAGACCCAGTACTTC; CDR3: CASSEYQGRIQETQYF
D: .; V: TRBV9; J: TRBJ2-2; size: .; DNA: TGTGCCAGCAGCTCCGCGGTTGGCGGGGAGCTGTTTTTT; CDR3: CASSSAVGGELFF
D: .; V: TRBV24-1; J: TRBJ2-3; size: .; DNA: TGTGCCACCAGTGATGTTGACTTAGGGGAGAATACGCAGTATTTT; CDR3: CATSDVDLGENTQYF
D: .; V: TRBV28; J: TRBJ2-2; size: once; DNA: TGTGCCAGCACCCCCGGCCCATTTAGCTCCGGGGAGCTGTTTTTT; CDR3: CASTPGPFSSGELFF
D: .; V: TRBV3-1/TRBV3-2; J: TRBJ2-1; size: .; DNA: TGTGCCAGCAGATCGACCTGGGATGAGCAGTTCTTC; CDR3: CASRSTWDEQFF
D: .; V: TRBV19; J: TRBJ1-6; size: .; DNA: TGTGCCAGTAGTTTCCAAAATTCACCCCTCCACTTT; CDR3: CASSFQNSPLHF
D: .; V: TRBV6-4; J: TRBJ1-1; size: .; DNA: TGTGCCAGCAGTGAATGGCTCGGCACTGAAGCTTTCTTT; CDR3: CASSEWLGTEAFF
D: TRBD2; V: TRBV18; J: TRBJ2-2; size: .; DNA: TGTGCCAGCTCACCAGACCGCGGGGGGTACACCGGGGAGCTGTTTTTT; CDR3: CASSPDRGGYTGELFF
D: .; V: TRBV5-4; J: TRBJ1-1; size: .; DNA: TGTGCCAGCAGCTTGTATTCGGCAGCAGGAGAGGCTGAAGCTTTCTTT; CDR3: CASSLYSAAGEAEAFF
D: .; V: TRBV9; J: TRBJ2-2; size: .; DNA: TGTGCCAGCAGCGTAGAAAGGGTGCGAGGTACCGGGGAGCTGTTTTTT; CDR3: CASSVERVRGTGELFF
D: .; V: TRBV7-6; J: TRBJ1-3; size: .; DNA: TGTGCCAGCAGCATACAGGGTGTCGCTGGAAACACCATATATTTT; CDR3: CASSIQGVAGNTIYF
D: .; V: TRBV11-2; J: TRBJ1-2; size: .; DNA: TGTGCCAGCAGGACTACAGGGTCTGGCTACACCTTC; CDR3: CASRTTGSGYTF
D: .; V: TRBV5-4; J: TRBJ1-2; size: .; DNA: TGTGCCAGCAGCTCGACATTGATTGGGGGGGGAGGCTACACCTTC; CDR3: CASSSTLIGGGGYTF
D: .; V: TRBV7-9; J: TRBJ2-4; size: .; DNA: TGTGCCAGCAGCCCCTCAGGGGGGCTGGGGGTCAAAAACATTCAGTACTTC; CDR3: CASSPSGGLGVKNIQYF
D: TRBD1; V: TRBV7-9; J: TRBJ1-1; size: .; DNA: TGTGCCAGCAGCTTAGGAGACAGGGAGAACACTGAAGCTTTCTTT; CDR3: CASSLGDRENTEAFF
D: TRBD1; V: TRBV2; J: TRBJ1-6; size: once; DNA: TGTGCCAGCAGCAGGAACTCCGGGACAGGGAGTAATTCACCCCTCCACTTT; CDR3: CASSRNSGTGSNSPLHF
D: .; V: TRBV7-9; J: TRBJ2-3; size: .; DNA: TGTGCCAGCAGCTTAGGGGCCGGCACAGATACGCAGTATTTT; CDR3: CASSLGAGTDTQYF
D: .; V: TRBV25-1; J: TRBJ2-3; size: once; DNA: TGTGCCAGCAGTGAAGGGGGAATGGACGCAGATACGCAGTATTTT; CDR3: CASSEGGMDADTQYF
D: .; V: TRBV9; J: TRBJ2-2; size: .; DNA: TGTGCCAGCAGCGTAAGAGGGACAAGGCCCTTAGCCGGGGAGCTGTTTTTT; CDR3: CASSVRGTRPLAGELFF
D: .; V: TRBV7-3; J: TRBJ2-1; size: .; DNA: TGTGCCAGCAGCTTACTGGGGGGCTCCTACAATGAGCAGTTCTTC; CDR3: CASSLLGGSYNEQFF
D: TRBD2; V: TRBV6-5; J: TRBJ2-5; size: .; DNA: TGTGCCAGCAGTCCCCCGGGACTACGAGAGACCCAGTACTTC; CDR3: CASSPPGLRETQYF
D: .; V: TRBV19; J: TRBJ2-3; size: .; DNA: TGTGCCAGTAGTACTGTAACTGTTCAAGATACGCAGTATTTT; CDR3: CASSTVTVQDTQYF
D: .; V: TRBV19; J: TRBJ1-5; size: .; DNA: TGTGCCAGTAGGGATGGACTGGCAGATCAGCCCCAGCATTTT; CDR3: CASRDGLADQPQHF